A selection of T cell receptor beta chains follows, all from one sample in a study of vaccination effects on CD4 cells after COVID-19. What these receptors recognize is not known. Clones were sequenced by immunoSEQ multiplex PCR, and TCRdb holds only the in-frame ones, with some missing. Of under 50,000 clones in the sample, roughly 74% are singletons; the top ten hold approximately 9%. The sample in question was CD4+ T cells from PBMCs cultured without peptide, obtained before COVID-19 vaccination. These receptors were taken from a human donor who had a prior SARS-CoV-2 infection. The CDR3 runs from the conserved cysteine through the conserved F or W. D genes are given only for firm matches. Only part of the rows carry a size: once, few, many, or a class if the clone is expanded.

J: TRBJ2-7; D: -; size: -; V: TRBV18; DNA: TGTGCCAGCTCACCACCTTCCTACGAGCAGTACTTC; CDR3: CASSPPSYEQYF
J: TRBJ2-7; D: TRBD2; size: -; V: TRBV18; DNA: TGTGCCAGCTCACCGACGCATGCGGGGGGGGCCTACGAGCAGTACTTC; CDR3: CASSPTHAGGAYEQYF
J: TRBJ2-7; D: -; size: -; V: TRBV19; DNA: TGTGCCAGTAGTGCGGGACAACTCTACGAGCAGTACTTC; CDR3: CASSAGQLYEQYF
J: TRBJ2-7; D: TRBD2; size: few; V: TRBV5-6; DNA: TGTGCCAGCAGCTTCACTAGCGGGTTAAGGGGCTACGAGCAGTACTTC; CDR3: CASSFTSGLRGYEQYF
J: TRBJ1-2; D: -; size: -; V: TRBV15; DNA: TGTGCCACCAGCAGAGATTCTCTCATTCCGGTCAGGGGAAGTACTGGCTACACCTTC; CDR3: CATSRDSLIPVRGSTGYTF
J: TRBJ2-1; D: TRBD1; size: -; V: TRBV7-9; DNA: TGTGCCAGCAGCCCCCGACAGGGGGTGTTCTATGAGCAGTTCTTC; CDR3: CASSPRQGVFYEQFF
J: TRBJ1-1; D: TRBD1; size: -; V: TRBV5-1; DNA: TGCGCCAGCAGCTATGACAGGGGGGATGCTTTCTTT; CDR3: CASSYDRGDAFF
J: TRBJ1-3; D: TRBD1; size: -; V: TRBV3-1/TRBV3-2; DNA: TGTGCCAGCAGCCCAAAGAGGGGACAGGGGGCGAGAGGAAACACCATATATTTT; CDR3: CASSPKRGQGARGNTIYF
J: TRBJ1-2; D: -; size: -; V: TRBV9; DNA: TGTGCCAGCAGCGTCTCAGCGACCTATGGCTACACCTTC; CDR3: CASSVSATYGYTF
J: TRBJ1-1; D: -; size: -; V: TRBV29-1; DNA: TGCAGCGTTCGGAAGACAGCCGAGTCGAAAACTGAAGCTTTCTTT; CDR3: CSVRKTAESKTEAFF
J: TRBJ2-1; D: -; size: -; V: TRBV25-1; DNA: TGTGCCAGCAGTGAGAACAGGGGACTACCCTACAATGAGCAGTTCTTC; CDR3: CASSENRGLPYNEQFF
J: TRBJ1-4; D: -; size: -; V: TRBV5-1; DNA: TGCGCCAGCAGCTTGGACCTAGCACAGGGCGAGTTGGAAAAACTGTTTTTT; CDR3: CASSLDLAQGELEKLFF
J: TRBJ1-1; D: -; size: -; V: TRBV5-1; DNA: TGCGCCAGCAGACTGGACCCCACGAACACTGAAGCTTTCTTT; CDR3: CASRLDPTNTEAFF
J: TRBJ2-1; D: -; size: -; V: TRBV15; DNA: TGTGCCACCAGTCGTATCTACAATGAGCAGTTCTTC; CDR3: CATSRIYNEQFF
J: TRBJ1-2; D: -; size: -; V: TRBV5-6; DNA: TGTGCCAGCAGCTTGTATCCGGCAGGGCAGTATGGCTACACCTTC; CDR3: CASSLYPAGQYGYTF
J: TRBJ2-5; D: -; size: -; V: TRBV5-1; DNA: TGCGCCAGCAGCTTGACCAGCGGCCTCCAAGAGACCCAGTACTTC; CDR3: CASSLTSGLQETQYF
J: TRBJ2-1; D: -; size: -; V: TRBV6-2/TRBV6-3; DNA: TGTGCCAGCAGTTACTCGCGGGCATACCCGACCAATGAGCAGTTCTTC; CDR3: CASSYSRAYPTNEQFF
J: TRBJ2-3; D: -; size: -; V: TRBV3-1/TRBV3-2; DNA: TGTGCCAGCAGCCAAGGGGTGCTAGATACGCAGTATTTT; CDR3: CASSQGVLDTQYF
J: TRBJ2-3; D: -; size: many; V: TRBV3-1/TRBV3-2; DNA: TGTGCCAGCAGCCTCGGGGGTGGCACAGATACGCAGTATTTT; CDR3: CASSLGGGTDTQYF
J: TRBJ1-6; D: -; size: -; V: TRBV10-1; DNA: TGCGCCAGCAGTGAGTCACGGATAGGGGCGCATTCACCCCTCCACTTT; CDR3: CASSESRIGAHSPLHF
J: TRBJ1-1; D: TRBD1; size: -; V: TRBV10-3; DNA: TGTGCCATCAGACGGGACAGGAACACTGAAGCTTTCTTT; CDR3: CAIRRDRNTEAFF